Each of the 32 T cell receptor beta chains below was sequenced from the same sample in a study of T cells in Graves' hyperthyroidism and ophthalmopathy. TCR beta CDR3 regions were amplified from RNA. The HTBI primer set served for first-round RT-PCR of the TCR CDR3. TCRdb passed the multiplex PCR reads through MiXCR, listing each CDR3 protein once. The sample includes about 380,000 distinct CDR3 sequences, roughly 20% of them seen just once. The source material was blood. The receptors were gathered from a man in his late teens or twenties with Graves' ophthalmopathy.

About this clonotype: This may come from a read error, since a much larger clone is one base off. The chain carries TRBV20-1 and TRBJ1-5, with 8 bases identical to TRBD1. This CDR3 is built from 14 residues. Germline-derived CDR1 and CDR2 are DFQATT and SNEGSKA (reference sequence). In nucleotides, the CDR3 is TGCAGTGCTAGATGGACAGGGCCCAATCATCCCCAGCATTTT. This gives the protein CSARWTGPNHPQHF.

This clonotype was recorded at least ten times. The J gene is TRBJ2-1, the V gene TRBV3-1; 10 bases are shared with TRBD2. V trimming: 4 bases; J trimming: 7 bases; junction bases outside the gene matches: 10. Germline V gene data show CDR1 as LGHDT and CDR2 as YNNKEL (reference sequence). The CDR3 consists of 16 residues. Here the CDR3 reads CASSRPSGGTHNEQFF. The CDR3 nucleotides are TGTGCCAGCAGCCGACCTAGCGGGGGAACTCATAATGAGCAGTTCTTC.

In its sample, this clonotype was seen many times. The chain carries TRBV6-1 and TRBJ2-3; D may match TRBD1 or TRBD2 (7 bases each). Trimming stripped 5 bases from V and 4 bases from J, with 13 bases between. This CDR3 has 14 residues. Per the germline V gene, CDR1 is MNHNS and CDR2 is SASEGT. In DNA, the CDR3 is TGTGCCAGCAGTTACGCAGGGGGGGCAGATACGCAGTATTTT. Translation gives CASSYAGGADTQYF.

This clonotype has only a few counts. CDR3 sequence: CASSDEETQYF. In DNA, the CDR3 is TGTGCCAGCAGTGACGAGGAGACCCAGTACTTC. The rearrangement links TRBV2 to TRBJ2-5; D is uncertain. Looked up from germline, CDR1 is SNHLY and CDR2 is FYNNEI. This CDR3 contains 11 residues. V was pared by 3 bases and J by 5 bases, with 4 bases between.

This clonotype came up a few times. The chain combines TRBV15 with TRBJ1-2; a possible D gene is TRBD1 (6 bases). Germline V gene sequence: CDR1 LNHNV, CDR2 YYDKDF (reference sequence). V dropped 0 bases and J dropped 8 bases, with 16 bases sitting between them. The CDR3 has 15 residues. CDR3 amino acids: CATSRDTGTVGGYTF. DNA of the CDR3: TGTGCCACCAGCAGAGATACAGGGACGGTCGGAGGCTACACCTTC.

This clonotype came up a few times. The gene calls are TRBV20-1 and TRBJ1-6; 9 bases line up with TRBD1. The CDR3 has 14 residues. The V gene end was trimmed by 1 base and the J gene end by 12 bases; junction bases not matched to a gene: 7. CDR1 is DFQATT and CDR2 is SNEGSKA in the germline V gene (reference sequence). This chain's CDR3 is CSARATGGQGPLHF. In DNA, the CDR3 is TGCAGTGCTAGAGCCACAGGGGGCCAAGGACCCCTCCACTTT.

This clonotype was found many times. This sequence joins TRBV5-1 and TRBJ2-1; 15 nucleotides align to TRBD2. V trimming: 4 bases; J trimming: 4 bases; junction bases outside the gene matches: 6. CDR1 is SGHRS and CDR2 is YFSETQ in the germline V gene. This CDR3 spans 17 amino acids. CDR3 coding DNA: TGCGCCAGCAGCGCTACCGGGACTAGCGGGGGGTACAATGAGCAGTTCTTC. Protein sequence: CASSATGTSGGYNEQFF.

Comments on this clonotype: Its ends do not fully match the called genes, so a read error is possible. The CDR3 protein is CASRAFIWGQTTDTRYF. Here the CDR3 DNA reads TGTGCCAGCAGAGCCTTTATCTGGGGCCAAACCACAGATACGCGGTATTTT. The J gene is TRBJ2-3, the V gene TRBV11-2, with TRBD1 as a possible D gene (5 bases). This CDR3 region has 17 residues. Germline CDR1 and CDR2: SGHAT and FQNNGV.

This clonotype was counted only a few times. CDR3 amino acids: CASSLARALAREETQYF. The CDR3 DNA sequence: TGCGCCAGCAGCTTGGCCCGGGCACTCGCCCGGGAGGAGACCCAGTACTTC. This sequence joins TRBV5-1 and TRBJ2-5, with D possibly TRBD2 on 6 matching bases. The CDR3 runs to 17 residues. Looked up from germline, CDR1 is SGHRS and CDR2 is YFSETQ. The V end was cut by 0 bases, the J end by 5 bases, with 20 bases between.

The chain links TRBV4-1 to TRBJ2-7; D is possibly TRBD1 (6 bases). Germline V gives CDR1 MGHRA, CDR2 YSYEKL. Trimming took off 1 base at V and 2 bases at J, with 18 bases between the two ends. The CDR3 spans 17 residues. The CDR3 protein is CASSQAPGHGTAYEQYF. The CDR3 nucleotides are TGCGCCAGCAGCCAAGCACCGGGACACGGCACCGCCTACGAGCAGTACTTC.

The chain recombines TRBV20-1 with TRBJ2-5; 9 bases agree with TRBD2. This CDR3 contains 14 residues. Germline trimming cut 4 bases from V and 1 base from J; bases unmatched to any gene: 4. Germline lookup yields CDR1 DFQATT and CDR2 SNEGSKA (reference sequence). CDR3 sequence: CSANRGGAQETQYF. Written as DNA, the CDR3 is TGCAGTGCTAATCGCGGGGGGGCCCAAGAGACCCAGTACTTC.

V usage is TRBV27 and J usage is TRBJ1-3, with D maybe TRBD1 (5 bases). The CDR3 consists of 14 residues. The ends were cut back, 6 bases at V and 2 bases at J, with 11 bases in the middle. Per germline, CDR1 MNHEY and CDR2 SMNVEV (reference sequence). CDR3 DNA: TGTGCCAGCAGCTCCAGGGACGCTGGAAACACCATATATTTT. It yields the protein CASSSRDAGNTIYF.

This clonotype was seen a few times. The genes are TRBV10-3 and TRBJ2-3; the match to TRBD2 covers 14 bases. Germline V gives CDR1 ENHRY, CDR2 SYGVKD. CDR3 length: 16 residues. V dropped 8 bases and J dropped 7; count of bases not matched to a gene: 11. CDR3 sequence (DNA): TGTGCCATCTGGACTAGCGGGGGGCCGCTAAAGAATACGCAGTATTTT. This translates into CAIWTSGGPLKNTQYF.

The chain recombines TRBV28 with TRBJ1-6; no clear D. From germline, CDR1 is MDHEN and CDR2 SYDVKM. The CDR3 spans 15 residues. Trimming shortened V by 5 bases and J by 7 bases, and 15 bases separated the two germline ends. The CDR3 spells CASSVRTPGNSPLHF. Written as DNA, the CDR3 is TGTGCCAGCAGTGTCCGGACCCCCGGAAATTCACCCCTCCACTTT.

The chain recombines TRBV6-1 with TRBJ1-6; D not resolved. Germline V gene lookup returns CDR1 MNHNS and CDR2 SASEGT. Deletions cut 6 bases from V and 7 bases from J, with 7 bases between. The CDR3 has 12 amino acids. In nucleotides, the CDR3 is TGTGCCAGCAGCCGAAGAAATTCACCCCTCCACTTT. This translates into CASSRRNSPLHF.

V gene TRBV4-1 combines with J gene TRBJ1-1, with D hard to call. The CDR3 has 12 amino acids. The V end lost 1 base, the J end lost 11 bases, and 11 bases lay between the germline ends. The germline V gene has CDR1 MGHRA and CDR2 YSYEKL. The CDR3 region is CASSQGGWEAFF. The CDR3 nucleotides read TGCGCCAGCAGCCAAGGGGGATGGGAGGCTTTCTTT.

The rearrangement joins TRBV2 to TRBJ1-4; maybe TRBD1 (6 bases). The V and J ends lost 8 bases and 7 bases respectively, with 17 bases between them. The CDR3 covers 14 residues. Germline lookup yields CDR1 SNHLY and CDR2 FYNNEI. Written as DNA, the CDR3 is TGTGCCAGCTCCAAACAGGGATCCCTTGAAAAACTGTTTTTT. This gives the protein CASSKQGSLEKLFF. The whole variable domain, remainder taken from reference TRBV2 and TRBJ1-4, is EPEVTQTPSHQVTQMGQEVILRCVPISNHLYFYWYRQILGQKVEFLVSFYNNEISEKSEIFDDQFSVERPDGSNFTLKIRSTKLEDSAMYFCASSKQGSLEKLFFGSGTQLSVL.

This clonotype was picked up many times. The chain recombines TRBV6-1 with TRBJ2-5, with D maybe TRBD1 (5 bases). Per the germline V gene, CDR1 is MNHNS and CDR2 is SASEGT. Between the trimmed V and J ends, which lost 5 bases and 3 bases, there was a span of 10 bases. CDR3 length equals 13 residues. The CDR3 nucleotides read TGTGCCAGCAGTCACACCAGGGAAGAGACCCAGTACTTC. This translates into CASSHTREETQYF.

This clonotype showed up many times. The V gene is TRBV6-1, the J gene TRBJ1-1; 7 nucleotides line up with TRBD1. Germline CDR1 MNHNS, CDR2 SASEGT. J lost 4 bases, V lost 5 bases, and 7 bases had no gene match. The CDR3 is made up of 14 amino acids. CDR3 in amino acids: CASSWNRGGTEAFF. The CDR3 bases are TGTGCCAGCAGTTGGAACAGGGGAGGCACTGAAGCTTTCTTT.

Concerning this clonotype: The conserved phenylalanine or tryptophan is not found at the CDR3 terminus, so this likely reflects a read error. The rearrangement uses TRBV7-3 and TRBJ2-3; TRBD2 is a possible D gene (6 bases). There are 14 residues in the CDR3. The V gene lost 4 bases and the J gene lost 0 bases, with 8 bases spanning the gap. The V gene's germline CDR1 is SGHTA and CDR2 FQGTGA. The chain's CDR3 is CASSSGESTDTQYS. The CDR3 region has the DNA TGTGCCAGCAGCTCGGGGGAGAGCACAGATACGCAGTATTCT.

A few counts support this clonotype. The V gene is TRBV9, the J gene TRBJ2-1; no clear D gene. Trimming cost V 2 bases and J 3 bases, with 9 bases left between them. There are 14 residues in the CDR3. Germline loops: CDR1 SGDLS, CDR2 YYNGEE. The CDR3 bases are TGTGCCAGCAGCGTGACGGCCAACTACAATGAGCAGTTCTTC. This codes for CASSVTANYNEQFF.

This clonotype was counted once. A junction end diverges from the germline sequence, so it may reflect a read error. This chain joins TRBV5-1 and TRBJ1-1; a weak D match, TRBD1 (6 bases). In germline, CDR1 is SGHRS, CDR2 YFSETQ. This CDR3 spans 15 amino acids. The CDR3 is CVSSLGPDRPGGAFF. DNA for the CDR3: TGCGTCAGCAGCTTGGGGCCCGACAGGCCGGGGGGGGCTTTCTTT.

This chain uses TRBV5-6 with TRBJ1-4; D is ambiguous. The V and J ends lost 4 bases and 8 bases respectively, with 12 bases between them. The CDR3 spans 13 residues. Germline V gives CDR1 SGHDT, CDR2 YYEEEE. Here the CDR3 reads CASSVGWEEKLFF. CDR3 bases: TGTGCCAGCAGCGTTGGGTGGGAGGAAAAACTGTTTTTT.

This clonotype has at least ten counts. The chain is built from TRBV11-2 and TRBJ2-5; 14 bases line up with TRBD2. Germline lookup yields CDR1 SGHAT and CDR2 FQNNGV. This CDR3 spans 15 amino acids. The V gene end was trimmed by 8 bases and the J gene end by 3 bases; junction bases not matched to a gene: 5. CDR3 sequence (DNA): TGTGCCAGCGGGAAGACTAGCGGGGGGGAAGAGACCCAGTACTTC. The encoded protein is CASGKTSGGEETQYF. Together with reference TRBV11-2 and TRBJ2-5, the CDR3 gives the full variable domain: EAGVAQSPRYKIIEKRQSVAFWCNPISGHATLYWYQQILGQGPKLLIQFQNNGVVDDSQLPKDRFSAERLKGVDSTLKIQPAKLEDSAVYLCASGKTSGGEETQYFGPGTRLLVL.

This clonotype came up many times. This chain uses TRBV18 with TRBJ2-7; D is possibly TRBD1 (6 bases). The V and J ends lost 2 bases and 2 bases respectively, with 10 bases between them. Germline-derived CDR1 and CDR2 are KGHSH and LQKENI. The CDR3 has 14 amino acids. The CDR3 loop reads CASSPGQQTYEQYF. CDR3 bases: TGTGCCAGCTCACCAGGACAGCAAACCTACGAGCAGTACTTC.

This clonotype was seen many times. The chain couples TRBV20-1 to TRBJ1-1; the D gene is possibly TRBD1 (6 bases). This CDR3 contains 12 residues. The germline gives CDR1 DFQATT, CDR2 SNEGSKA (reference sequence). Between the trimmed V and J ends, which lost 6 bases and 3 bases, there was a span of 11 bases. The CDR3 region has the DNA TGCAGTGCCGGGTGGACAGACACTGAAGCTTTCTTT. Translation: CSAGWTDTEAFF.

This sequence joins TRBV6-1 and TRBJ1-1; D is possibly TRBD1 (6 bases). The V end was cut by 7 bases, the J end by 1 base, with 10 bases between. The CDR3 is 13 residues long. The germline CDR1 and CDR2 sequences are MNHNS and SASEGT. The CDR3 spells CASTRTENTEAFF. The CDR3 DNA reads TGTGCCAGCACCAGGACAGAGAACACTGAAGCTTTCTTT.

As to this clonotype: A read error may be the cause here, since a much bigger clone is one base away. This sequence joins TRBV2 and TRBJ1-6, with a weak D call TRBD1 (5 bases). The CDR3 is 15 amino acids. Germline V gene data show CDR1 as SNHLY and CDR2 as FYNNEI. V lost 7 bases and J 10 bases, leaving 20 bases between the germline ends. CDR3 sequence: CASTPWNGAQSPLHF. CDR3 coding DNA: TGTGCCAGCACCCCCTGGAACGGGGCTCAATCACCCCTCCACTTT.

This clonotype was picked up many times. The gene calls are TRBV5-5 and TRBJ1-2; 7 positions match TRBD1. Unmatched junction bases numbered 7, after V lost 0 bases and J lost 8 bases. Per the germline V gene, CDR1 is SGHKS and CDR2 is YYEKEE (reference sequence). The CDR3 runs to 14 residues. CDR3 DNA: TGTGCCAGCAGCTTGGTAGGGGGCGCCGGGGGCTACACCTTC. Its translation is CASSLVGGAGGYTF.

This clonotype was seen many times. The V gene is TRBV5-5, the J gene TRBJ2-5, with 8 bases fitting TRBD1. The CDR3 consists of 16 residues. The junction had 8 bases not matched to a gene; V was cut back by 1 base and J by 3 bases. CDR1 and CDR2 (germline): SGHKS, YYEKEE (reference sequence). The DNA of the CDR3 is TGTGCCAGCAGCTTGTATGCAGGGGGCCGTAAAGAGACCCAGTACTTC. Translation gives CASSLYAGGRKETQYF.

V gene TRBV6-4 combines with J gene TRBJ2-1; 10 nucleotides agree with TRBD1. Germline-derived CDR1 and CDR2 are MRHNA and SNTAGT. The CDR3 length is 15 residues. J gave up 8 bases and V 2 bases, and 6 bases lay outside the gene matches. The CDR3 sequence: CASSDTDRGYDEQFF. The CDR3 DNA sequence: TGTGCCAGCAGTGACACGGACAGGGGGTACGATGAGCAGTTCTTC.

The chain is built from TRBV29-1 and TRBJ1-1; the match to TRBD1 covers 10 bases. Germline-derived CDR1 and CDR2 are SQVTM and ANQGSEA. The CDR3 runs to 14 residues. The V and J ends lost 4 bases and 4 bases, in that order; junction bases with no gene match: 6. CDR3 protein: CSVGGQGGSTEAFF. CDR3 sequence (DNA): TGCAGCGTTGGAGGACAGGGGGGAAGCACTGAAGCTTTCTTT.